Presented here are 18 T cell receptor beta chains from one specimen sequenced in a study of T cell responses to AZD1222 COVID-19 vaccine. Sequencing used immunoSEQ multiplex PCR; TCRdb keeps in-frame clones, though not all of them. The table records roughly 150,000 clones, around 92% of them present only once. Sample: peripheral blood, taken 28 days after the second AZD1222 dose. The receptors here all came from an adult who received the AZD1222 COVID-19 vaccine.

As DNA, the CDR3 is TGTGCCAGCAGTTTGCGACTAGCGGGGGGGAATGAGCAGTTCTTC. Amino acids: CASSLRLAGGNEQFF. The J gene is TRBJ2-1, the V gene TRBV27; 14 bases line up with TRBD2. CDR3 size: 15 residues. V was clipped by 3 bases and J by 7 bases; unmatched bases: 2. Germline values: CDR1 MNHEY, CDR2 SMNVEV (reference sequence).

The V and J genes are TRBV11-2 and TRBJ2-2, with TRBD1 matching 7 bases. V gave up 1 base and J gave up 4 bases; unmatched junction bases: 6. Germline V gives CDR1 SGHAT, CDR2 FQNNGV. The CDR3 totals 16 residues. The CDR3 DNA is TGTGCCAGCAGCTTAGTCTCCGGGACAGCCACCGGGGAGCTGTTTTTT. Protein product: CASSLVSGTATGELFF.

The chain recombines TRBV6-1 with TRBJ1-5; D gene ambiguous. The V end was cut by 1 base, the J end by 1 base, with 8 bases between. The CDR3 length is 15 residues. CDR1 and CDR2 from the germline V gene are MNHNS and SASEGT. This CDR3 reads CASSEGGLSNQPQHF. The CDR3 nucleotides are TGTGCCAGCAGTGAAGGCGGGCTGAGCAATCAGCCCCAGCATTTT.

In this sample, this clone turned up a few times. The genes are TRBV27 and TRBJ2-1, with D perhaps matching TRBD1 (5 bases). Germline values: CDR1 MNHEY, CDR2 SMNVEV (reference sequence). The CDR3 runs 13 residues. Deletions cut 8 bases from V and 6 bases from J, with 14 bases between. CDR3: CASQFKQANEQFF. For the CDR3, the DNA is TGTGCCAGCCAATTCAAACAGGCCAATGAGCAGTTCTTC.

The chain uses TRBV7-2 and TRBJ2-1; 10 bases are shared with TRBD2. The CDR3 has 15 amino acids. The J segment lost 6 bases and the V segment lost 3 bases, leaving 5 bases of the junction unmatched. Germline V gene sequence: CDR1 SGHTA, CDR2 FQGNSA. The CDR3 spells CASSLGLATGNEQFF. In DNA, the CDR3 is TGTGCCAGCAGCTTGGGACTAGCGACTGGCAATGAGCAGTTCTTC.

V and J are TRBV18 and TRBJ2-1; 15 nucleotides match TRBD2. The J segment lost 6 bases and the V segment lost 5 bases, leaving 2 bases of the junction unmatched. The CDR3 runs to 15 residues. Germline assignment: CDR1 KGHSH and CDR2 LQKENI. CDR3 residues: CASSSGLAGGNEQFF. As DNA, the CDR3 is TGTGCCAGCTCATCGGGACTAGCGGGAGGCAATGAGCAGTTCTTC.

This clone has only one observation. V usage is TRBV19 and J usage is TRBJ1-5; maybe TRBD1 (5 bases). Trimming removed 11 bases from V and 6 bases from J, with 20 bases in between. This CDR3 spans 14 amino acids. Germline CDR1 LNHDA, CDR2 SQIVND (reference sequence). The CDR3, as DNA: TGTGCCTCCGACAGTGCAGCAGTTGGTCAGCCCCAGCATTTT. Translating gives CASDSAAVGQPQHF. The full variable domain, its missing parts supplied by reference TRBV19 and TRBJ1-5, is DGGITQSPKYLFRKEGQNVTLSCEQNLNHDAMYWYRQDPGQGLRLIYYSQIVNDFQKGDIAEGYSVSREKKESFPLTVTSAQKNPTAFYLCASDSAAVGQPQHFGDGTRLSIL.

The V call is TRBV19, the J call TRBJ2-7; D not certain. V dropped 5 bases and J dropped 2 bases, with 13 bases sitting between them. In germline, CDR1 is LNHDA, CDR2 SQIVND (reference sequence). The CDR3 has 14 residues. CDR3 residues: CASSAGLDAYEQYF. In nucleotides, the CDR3 is TGTGCCAGTAGTGCCGGGCTGGATGCCTACGAGCAGTACTTC.

The rearrangement links TRBV6-5 to TRBJ1-5; unclear D gene. This CDR3 spans 13 amino acids. Between the trimmed V and J ends, which lost 6 bases and 4 bases, there was a span of 10 bases. Germline CDR1 and CDR2: MNHEY and SVGAGI. The CDR3 region is CASRALGNQPQHF. The CDR3 bases are TGTGCCAGCAGGGCGCTAGGGAATCAGCCCCAGCATTTT.

The V and J genes are TRBV4-3 and TRBJ1-5, with TRBD1 matching 7 bases. V lost 3 bases, J lost 7 bases, and 9 bases stayed unmatched. The CDR3 sequence is 15 residues long. Germline V lookup: CDR1 LGHNA, CDR2 YSLEER. The CDR3 region has the DNA TGCGCCAGCAGCCACGACATACAGGGGAGACAGCCCCAGCATTTT. Its translation: CASSHDIQGRQPQHF.

The J gene is TRBJ1-2, the V gene TRBV28, with D maybe TRBD1 (5 bases). Trimming took off 2 bases at V and 1 base at J, with 14 bases between the two ends. Germline loops: CDR1 MDHEN, CDR2 SYDVKM. The CDR3 has 16 residues. The CDR3 loop reads CASSLPSTGFNYGYTF. The CDR3 DNA reads TGTGCCAGCAGTTTACCTTCAACAGGTTTTAACTATGGCTACACCTTC.

The rearrangement uses TRBV7-9 and TRBJ2-3, with a tentative D call TRBD1 (5 bases). Trimming pared 5 bases from V and 1 base from J, leaving 10 bases between. CDR3 length: 14 amino acids. Per the germline V gene, CDR1 is SEHNR and CDR2 is FQNEAQ (reference sequence). The CDR3 DNA follows: TGTGCCAGCAGCAGAGTCAGGGGCACAGATACGCAGTATTTT. This translates into CASSRVRGTDTQYF.

The chain couples TRBV5-1 to TRBJ2-3; D unclear. This CDR3 comprises 12 residues. The V and J ends lost 3 bases and 4 bases respectively, with 6 bases between them. Germline loops: CDR1 SGHRS, CDR2 YFSETQ. In nucleotides, the CDR3 is TGCGCCAGCAGCTACAACGCAGATACGCAGTATTTT. This codes for CASSYNADTQYF.

This clone was seen a single time. The rearrangement uses TRBV5-1 and TRBJ2-1; D gene uncertain. Germline CDR1 is SGHRS and CDR2 is YFSETQ. The CDR3 covers 13 residues. V was cut by 4 bases and J by 3 bases, with 8 bases left in between. CDR3 sequence reads: CASSPGYYNEQFF. CDR3 bases: TGCGCCAGCAGCCCGGGTTACTACAATGAGCAGTTCTTC.

The chain employs TRBV11-3 and TRBJ2-7, with D unresolved. Trimming removed 1 base at V and 5 bases at J, with 18 bases between. CDR1 SGHNT and CDR2 YENEEA come from the germline V gene. This CDR3 has 16 amino acids. In nucleotides, the CDR3 is TGTGCCAGCAGCTTAGGCTTTAGGACCACGCTCCACGAGCAGTACTTC. Translating it yields CASSLGFRTTLHEQYF. The full variable domain, completed using reference TRBV11-3 and TRBJ2-7, is EAGVVQSPRYKIIEKKQPVAFWCNPISGHNTLYWYLQNLGQGPELLIRYENEEAVDDSQLPKDRFSAERLKGVDSTLKIQPAELGDSAVYLCASSLGFRTTLHEQYFGPGTRLTVT.

This chain joins TRBV13 and TRBJ2-7; the match to TRBD1 covers 8 bases. This CDR3 has 16 amino acids. Germline V CDR1 and CDR2: PRHDT, FYEKMQ (reference sequence). V shed 6 bases, J shed 4 bases, and the junction held 14 bases outside the gene matches. CDR3 coding DNA: TGTGCCAGCAGTCGACAGGGGCCCCACTCTGGGTACGAGCAGTACTTC. Amino acid sequence: CASSRQGPHSGYEQYF.

A single count supports this clone. The chain has TRBV6-5 and TRBJ1-5; D possibly corresponds to TRBD1 (6 bases). The length of the CDR3 is 14 residues. Germline V gives CDR1 MNHEY, CDR2 SVGAGI. Between the trimmed V and J ends, which lost 10 bases and 2 bases, there was a span of 15 bases. CDR3 in DNA: TGTGCCACGGGACAAGTGAACGGCAATCAGCCCCAGCATTTT. It specifies CATGQVNGNQPQHF.

This chain links TRBV2 with TRBJ2-5; maybe TRBD1 (5 bases). Germline values: CDR1 SNHLY, CDR2 FYNNEI. This CDR3 is built from 15 residues. Trimming took 5 bases from V and 1 from J, leaving 14 bases between them. Here the CDR3 reads CASSYSRAIQETQYF. In DNA form, the CDR3 reads TGTGCCAGCAGTTACTCCAGGGCAATCCAAGAGACCCAGTACTTC.